These 31 T cell receptor beta chains originate from one sample sequenced in a study of cytomegalovirus exposure and HLA in healthy donors. TCRdb's copy holds only in-frame clones and misses some; the assay was immunoSEQ multiplex PCR. The profile shows 130,000 to 150,000 clones, about 90% of them singletons. Sequenced material: PBMCs. The origin of the receptors is a woman younger than 45 in good health and CMV-seropositive.

J is TRBJ1-6 and V is TRBV5-6; D is unresolved. Germline V gives CDR1 SGHDT, CDR2 YYEEEE. The CDR3 totals 15 residues. Trimming stripped 0 bases from V and 0 bases from J, with 4 bases between. The CDR3: CASSLGSSYNSPLHF. The CDR3 DNA sequence: TGTGCCAGCAGCTTGGGGAGCTCCTATAATTCACCCCTCCACTTT. The entire variable domain, with the rest obtained from reference TRBV5-6 and TRBJ1-6, is as follows: DAGVTQSPTHLIKTRGQQVTLRCSPKSGHDTVSWYQQALGQGPQFIFQYYEEEERQRGNFPDRFSGHQFPNYSSELNVNALLLGDSALYLCASSLGSSYNSPLHFGNGTRLTVT.

This clone was observed once. The chain combines TRBV9 with TRBJ2-7; the match to TRBD2 covers 8 bases. V shed 3 bases, J shed 0 bases, and the junction held 5 bases outside the gene matches. This CDR3 is built from 15 residues. CDR1 is SGDLS and CDR2 is YYNGEE in the germline V gene. CDR3 coding DNA: TGTGCCAGCAGCGGAACTAGCGGTACCTCCTACGAGCAGTACTTC. This gives the protein CASSGTSGTSYEQYF.

This chain uses TRBV6-1 with TRBJ2-7; tentative D call: TRBD2 (6 bases). Trimming cost V 4 bases and J 2 bases, with 12 bases left between them. Germline loops: CDR1 MNHNS, CDR2 SASEGT. The CDR3 runs 14 residues. As DNA, the CDR3 is TGTGCCAGCAGTGGGGACTTTCCACCCTACGAGCAGTACTTC. Translated, it gives CASSGDFPPYEQYF.

This clone was detected only once. This chain uses TRBV10-1 with TRBJ1-5, with TRBD1 as a possible D gene (6 bases). This CDR3 region has 14 residues. Between the trimmed V and J ends, which lost 2 bases and 6 bases, there was a span of 11 bases. In germline, CDR1 is WNHNN, CDR2 SYGVQD (reference sequence). The CDR3 DNA reads as TGCGCCAGCAGTGAGGACAGGTTCTCTCAGCCCCAGCATTTT. This gives the protein CASSEDRFSQPQHF.

This chain uses TRBV19 with TRBJ2-3; 7 bases fit TRBD1. The CDR3 sequence is 15 residues long. Germline CDR1 and CDR2: LNHDA and SQIVND (reference sequence). V dropped 3 bases and J dropped 2; count of bases not matched to a gene: 5. DNA of the CDR3: TGTGCCAGTAGTATCGCCGGGACAGACACAGATACGCAGTATTTT. Protein sequence: CASSIAGTDTDTQYF.

In this sample, this clone turned up a few times. The chain couples TRBV5-1 to TRBJ2-1; D is uncertain. Deletions cut 4 bases from V and 5 bases from J, with 13 bases between. This CDR3 is 14 amino acids long. Germline CDR1 is SGHRS and CDR2 is YFSETQ. DNA of the CDR3: TGCGCCAGCAGCCGAACACTACAACACAATGAGCAGTTCTTC. Protein: CASSRTLQHNEQFF.

The CDR3 DNA follows: TGTGCCAGCAGCGTAGTTGGGAGCTCAAATGAAAAACTGTTTTTT. As protein: CASSVVGSSNEKLFF. The chain joins TRBV9 to TRBJ1-4; unclear D gene. Trimming shortened V by 0 bases and J by 5 bases, and 11 bases separated the two germline ends. CDR1 is SGDLS and CDR2 is YYNGEE in the germline V gene. CDR3 length equals 15 residues.

The V call is TRBV10-2, the J call TRBJ2-4, with a possible D match to TRBD1 (6 bases). The CDR3 loop spans 13 amino acids. CDR1 and CDR2 from the germline V gene are WSHSY and SAAADI. V was shortened by 6 bases and J by 6 bases, with 12 bases between the two germline ends. For the CDR3, the DNA is TGCGCCAGCAGGGTAACCAGGGGAAACATTCAGTACTTC. This codes for CASRVTRGNIQYF.

CDR3 loop: CASSLERGTQYF. The CDR3 DNA follows: TGTGCCAGCAGCTTAGAACGAGGGACCCAGTACTTC. The V call is TRBV7-9, the J call TRBJ2-5; D is unresolved. V was pared by 1 base and J by 7 bases, with 7 bases between. Germline CDR1 SEHNR, CDR2 FQNEAQ (reference sequence). This CDR3 has 12 residues.

The chain links TRBV20-1 to TRBJ1-2; D not certain. Germline CDR1 DFQATT, CDR2 SNEGSKA (reference sequence). V was shortened by 8 bases and J by 4 bases, with 5 bases between the two germline ends. CDR3 size: 9 residues. Here the CDR3 reads CSPSYGYTF. CDR3 coding DNA: TGCAGTCCCTCCTATGGCTACACCTTC.

The chain is built from TRBV28 and TRBJ2-3; 10 bases match TRBD2. Trimming at V came to 7 bases and at J to 6 bases, leaving 1 base not matched to a gene. The CDR3 is 12 residues long. CDR1 is MDHEN, CDR2 SYDVKM, per germline. This CDR3 reads CASTTSGDTQYF. In DNA form, the CDR3 reads TGTGCCAGCACGACTAGCGGGGATACGCAGTATTTT.

The chain combines TRBV4-1 with TRBJ2-5, with 11 bases aligning to TRBD2. This CDR3 has 15 residues. With 3 bases clipped from V and 5 bases from J, the junction kept 5 bases outside the gene matches. Germline lookup yields CDR1 MGHRA and CDR2 YSYEKL. The CDR3 DNA reads as TGCGCCAGCAGCCAGGAACTAGCGGGGGAGGAGACCCAGTACTTC. This encodes CASSQELAGEETQYF.

CDR3 sequence: CASSPTAGQGNIQYF. CDR3 sequence (DNA): TGTGCCAGCAGCCCGACCGCTGGACAGGGAAACATTCAGTACTTC. The chain combines TRBV7-2 with TRBJ2-4; 8 bases fit TRBD1. V lost 5 bases, J lost 6 bases, and 9 bases stayed unmatched. Germline loops: CDR1 SGHTA, CDR2 FQGNSA. The CDR3 sequence is 15 residues long.

The chain uses TRBV18 and TRBJ1-1, with 7 bases lining up with TRBD1. Germline values: CDR1 KGHSH, CDR2 LQKENI. The CDR3 sequence is 15 residues long. The junction had 3 bases not matched to a gene; V was cut back by 2 bases and J by 0 bases. This chain's CDR3 is CASSPGQALNTEAFF. CDR3 nucleotides: TGTGCCAGCTCACCAGGACAGGCCTTGAACACTGAAGCTTTCTTT.

On this clone: One end of the junction does not line up with germline, which may come from a read error. This chain uses TRBV11-2 with TRBJ1-1, with D unresolved. Per the germline V gene, CDR1 is SGHAT and CDR2 is FQNNGV. The CDR3 totals 11 residues. The CDR3 sequence: CASSLYTEAFF. The CDR3 DNA reads TGTGCCAGCAGCTTATACACAGAAGCTTTCTTT.

The chain employs TRBV18 and TRBJ1-2, with D maybe TRBD1 (5 bases). This CDR3 has 14 amino acids. V was shortened by 3 bases and J by 3 bases, with 11 bases between the two germline ends. In germline, CDR1 is KGHSH, CDR2 LQKENI. The CDR3 bases are TGTGCCAGCTCACCGGACATCGAACACTATGGCTACACCTTC. Protein sequence: CASSPDIEHYGYTF. Complete variable domain (other parts from reference TRBV18 and TRBJ1-2): NAGVMQNPRHLVRRRGQEARLRCSPMKGHSHVYWYRQLPEEGLKFMVYLQKENIIDESGMPKERFSAEFPKEGPSILRIQQVVRGDSAAYFCASSPDIEHYGYTFGSGTRLTVV.

The sample holds one count of this clone. The rearrangement links TRBV7-8 to TRBJ2-1, with 9 bases aligning to TRBD2. CDR1 and CDR2 (germline): SGHVS, FQNEAQ. The V gene end was trimmed by 5 bases and the J gene end by 2 bases; junction bases not matched to a gene: 7. The CDR3 totals 16 residues. For the CDR3, the DNA is TGTGCCAGCAGCCAACGGGGACTAGCAACCTACAATGAGCAGTTCTTC. Translation gives CASSQRGLATYNEQFF.

V is TRBV30 and J is TRBJ1-1; D not resolved. The V gene lost 2 bases and the J gene lost 3 bases, with 16 bases spanning the gap. The V gene's germline CDR1 is GTSNPN and CDR2 SVGIG (reference sequence). The CDR3 extends over 15 amino acids. The CDR3 sequence: CAWSHGDKEDTEAFF. In nucleotides, the CDR3 is TGTGCCTGGAGTCACGGGGATAAAGAGGACACTGAAGCTTTCTTT. Complete variable domain (other parts from reference TRBV30 and TRBJ1-1): SQTIHQWPATLVQPVGSPLSLECTVEGTSNPNLYWYRQAAGRGLQLLFYSVGIGQISSEVPQNLSASRPQDRQFILSSKKLLLSDSGFYLCAWSHGDKEDTEAFFGQGTRLTVV.

The chain is built from TRBV13 and TRBJ1-6, with D possibly TRBD1 on 6 matching bases. CDR3 length: 17 amino acids. Per the germline V gene, CDR1 is PRHDT and CDR2 is FYEKMQ (reference sequence). Trimming shortened V by 5 bases and J by 5 bases, and 19 bases separated the two germline ends. This CDR3 reads CASSTGTPLNHNSPLHF. In DNA form, the CDR3 reads TGTGCCAGCAGCACCGGGACACCCCTAAATCATAATTCACCCCTCCACTTT. The complete variable domain, with remaining parts taken from reference TRBV13 and TRBJ1-6, reads AAGVIQSPRHLIKEKRETATLKCYPIPRHDTVYWYQQGPGQDPQFLISFYEKMQSDKGSIPDRFSAQQFSDYHSELNMSSLELGDSALYFCASSTGTPLNHNSPLHFGNGTRLTVT.

V usage is TRBV7-2 and J usage is TRBJ1-3; tentative D call: TRBD1 (5 bases). Germline V gene lookup returns CDR1 SGHTA and CDR2 FQGNSA. V was pared by 5 bases and J by 3 bases, with 11 bases between. The CDR3 runs 14 residues. In DNA form, the CDR3 reads TGTGCCAGCAGCGAAAGGGGAAGTGGAAACACCATATATTTT. Residues: CASSERGSGNTIYF. Full variable domain (rest looked up from reference TRBV7-2 and TRBJ1-3): GAGVSQSPSNKVTEKGKDVELRCDPISGHTALYWYRQSLGQGLEFLIYFQGNSAPDKSGLPSDRFSAERTGGSVSTLTIQRTQQEDSAVYLCASSERGSGNTIYFGEGSWLTVV.

V gene TRBV18 combines with J gene TRBJ1-1; TRBD1 aligns across 10 bases. The CDR3 sequence is 15 residues long. V trimming: 2 bases; J trimming: 3 bases; junction bases outside the gene matches: 3. In germline, CDR1 is KGHSH, CDR2 LQKENI. The CDR3 region is CASSPGTGEDTEAFF. The CDR3 nucleotides are TGTGCCAGCTCACCAGGGACAGGGGAGGACACTGAAGCTTTCTTT.

The chain recombines TRBV7-2 with TRBJ2-3; 13 nucleotides align to TRBD2. Per the germline V gene, CDR1 is SGHTA and CDR2 is FQGNSA. The J segment lost 5 bases and the V segment lost 2 bases, leaving 7 bases of the junction unmatched. The CDR3 has 17 residues. This CDR3 is CASSLYGTSGEKDTQYF. The CDR3 nucleotides read TGTGCCAGCAGCTTATACGGGACTAGCGGGGAGAAAGATACGCAGTATTTT.

The chain combines TRBV2 with TRBJ2-1; 8 positions match TRBD1. The CDR3 consists of 16 residues. V shed 10 bases, J shed 2 bases, and the junction held 13 bases outside the gene matches. CDR1 and CDR2 from the germline V gene are SNHLY and FYNNEI. CDR3: CATNTQGAFAYNEQFF. The CDR3 region has the DNA TGTGCCACCAACACCCAGGGGGCTTTCGCCTACAATGAGCAGTTCTTC.

V and J are TRBV7-3 and TRBJ2-2, with a possible D match to TRBD1 (6 bases). Trimming shortened V by 3 bases and J by 2 bases, and 13 bases separated the two germline ends. The CDR3 extends over 16 amino acids. Germline V gene lookup returns CDR1 SGHTA and CDR2 FQGTGA. CDR3 region: CASSLYRERNTGELFF. DNA for the CDR3: TGTGCCAGCAGCTTGTACAGGGAGAGAAACACCGGGGAGCTGTTTTTT.

The chain has TRBV6-5 and TRBJ1-5; possible D gene TRBD1, 5 bases. Per germline, CDR1 MNHEY and CDR2 SVGAGI. The germline V and J ends were trimmed by 8 bases and 2 bases, with 10 bases remaining between them. There are 13 residues in the CDR3. CDR3 region: CASGAGGNQPQHF. CDR3 nucleotide sequence: TGTGCCAGCGGGGCAGGAGGCAATCAGCCCCAGCATTTT.

This sequence joins TRBV7-9 and TRBJ1-6; D perhaps matches TRBD1 (5 bases). The germline CDR1 and CDR2 sequences are SEHNR and FQNEAQ (reference sequence). With 1 base removed from V and 8 bases from J, the gap between germline ends came to 12 bases. The CDR3 has 15 residues. The CDR3 region is CASSLGQGYDSPLHF. The CDR3 DNA reads as TGTGCCAGCAGCTTAGGGCAGGGTTATGATTCACCCCTCCACTTT.

The V call is TRBV10-2, the J call TRBJ2-1, with 13 bases identical to TRBD2. Unmatched junction bases numbered 9, after V lost 5 bases and J lost 8 bases. The CDR3 spans 16 residues. CDR1 and CDR2 from the germline V gene are WSHSY and SAAADI. CDR3 bases: TGCGCCAGCAGTTGGACTAGCGGGAGCGCAGGGCATGAGCAGTTCTTC. Protein sequence: CASSWTSGSAGHEQFF.

This chain links TRBV5-1 with TRBJ2-3, with D possibly being TRBD2 (6 bases). This CDR3 has 16 residues. Trimming shortened V by 2 bases and J by 0 bases, and 13 bases separated the two germline ends. In germline, CDR1 is SGHRS, CDR2 YFSETQ. The CDR3 DNA reads as TGCGCCAGCAGCTTCATACCTGGGACTAGCACAGATACGCAGTATTTT. Amino acid sequence: CASSFIPGTSTDTQYF.

In this sample, this clone turned up a few times. The chain has TRBV2 and TRBJ2-7; TRBD1 matches at 9 bases. J lost 9 bases, V lost 7 bases, and 7 bases had no gene match. Germline CDR1 SNHLY, CDR2 FYNNEI. This CDR3 comprises 12 residues. CDR3 sequence reads: CASTPGTGRQYF. The CDR3 DNA sequence: TGTGCCAGCACCCCCGGGACAGGGAGGCAGTACTTC.

The chain combines TRBV19 with TRBJ2-1; 9 bases line up with TRBD1. After removal of 1 base from V and 7 bases from J, the junction contained 5 bases not matched to a gene. Germline V gene lookup returns CDR1 LNHDA and CDR2 SQIVND (reference sequence). The CDR3 totals 15 residues. The CDR3 is CASSIGGTGQNEQFF. DNA for the CDR3: TGTGCCAGTAGTATAGGTGGGACAGGGCAGAATGAGCAGTTCTTC.

The rearrangement uses TRBV9 and TRBJ2-7, with D perhaps TRBD2 (6 bases). The CDR3 has 15 residues. V lost 0 bases to trimming and J lost 6 bases, with 16 bases between them. Per germline, CDR1 SGDLS and CDR2 YYNGEE. In nucleotides, the CDR3 is TGTGCCAGCAGCGTAGACTTAGCGGAGCGGTCCGAGCAGTACTTC. Translating gives CASSVDLAERSEQYF. The complete variable domain, with remaining parts taken from reference TRBV9 and TRBJ2-7, reads DSGVTQTPKHLITATGQRVTLRCSPRSGDLSVYWYQQSLDQGLQFLIQYYNGEERAKGNILERFSAQQFPDLHSELNLSSLELGDSALYFCASSVDLAERSEQYFGPGTRLTVT.